The clone carrying this T cell receptor (beta chain) has ten or more counts. What it binds is unknown. A single record per CDR3 protein comes from TCRdb applying MiXCR to the reads. The data show some 71,000 distinct CDR3 sequences, approximately 30% seen once. The ends lost 4 bases at V and 0 bases at J; junction bases unmatched: 7. The CDR3 extends over 16 amino acids. Germline V gene sequence: CDR1 SGHRS, CDR2 YFSETQ. The source of the sample is a study of T cell repertoires in cytomegalovirus infection. The rearrangement links TRBV5-1 to TRBJ1-1; 9 nucleotides line up with TRBD1. Sequencing was performed on CD8+ T cells from cultured PBMCs, taken from culture after CMV antigen stimulation. This clonotype was obtained from a human donor in good health (CMV status not recorded). Some clones in this sample may be carry-over from other donors' samples. The CDR3: CASSLDRGNMNTEAFF. The CDR3 region has the DNA TGCGCCAGCAGCCTGGACAGGGGTAATATGAACACTGAAGCTTTCTTT.